The 10 T cell receptor beta chains below all came from one sample that was sequenced in a study of cytomegalovirus exposure and HLA in healthy donors. PCR used 60 Vbeta primers and 13 Jbeta primers. Sequenced by immunoSEQ multiplex PCR; TCRdb stores in-frame clones only, minus some. Of 250,000 to 350,000 clones in the sample, 86% were seen once. Sequencing input: PBMCs. The receptors shown here come from a man between 35 and 55 years old in good health and CMV-seropositive.

The rearrangement links TRBV11-2 to TRBJ2-7, with no clear D. There are 16 residues in the CDR3. The V and J ends lost 1 base and 1 base respectively, with 14 bases between them. The germline gives CDR1 SGHAT, CDR2 FQNNGV. CDR3 DNA sequence: TGTGCCAGCAGCTTAGGTGGCCTGGCACCTTCCTACGAGCAGTACTTC. Amino acids: CASSLGGLAPSYEQYF.

J is TRBJ2-5 and V is TRBV2; tentative D call: TRBD2 (5 bases). V lost 7 bases and J 5 bases, leaving 14 bases between the germline ends. There are 13 residues in the CDR3. CDR1 is SNHLY and CDR2 is FYNNEI in the germline V gene. CDR3 in DNA: TGTGCCAGCACTCGGACTGGTTACGAGACCCAGTACTTC. Protein: CASTRTGYETQYF.

The chain has TRBV27 and TRBJ1-5, with 7 bases fitting TRBD1. Germline V gene sequence: CDR1 MNHEY, CDR2 SMNVEV (reference sequence). The CDR3 sequence is 15 residues long. The V segment lost 3 bases and the J segment 5 bases; nucleotides outside the gene matches: 7. CDR3 sequence (DNA): TGTGCCAGCAGTTTCTTGGGACAGAGCGATCAGCCCCAGCATTTT. It codes for CASSFLGQSDQPQHF.

V gene TRBV28 combines with J gene TRBJ2-7; 7 positions agree with TRBD2. J gave up 5 bases and V 1 base, and 11 bases lay outside the gene matches. This CDR3 comprises 16 residues. Per the germline V gene, CDR1 is MDHEN and CDR2 is SYDVKM. The CDR3 spells CASSLSVSGMTNEQYF. CDR3 coding DNA: TGTGCCAGCAGTTTATCGGTCAGCGGGATGACCAACGAGCAGTACTTC.

The rearrangement links TRBV5-1 to TRBJ2-7; D possibly corresponds to TRBD1 (6 bases). Deletions cut 2 bases from V and 0 bases from J, with 12 bases between. The germline gives CDR1 SGHRS, CDR2 YFSETQ. The CDR3 is 15 amino acids. The CDR3 coding sequence is TGCGCCAGCAGCTTCCAGACAGGAAGCTCCTACGAGCAGTACTTC. Translation: CASSFQTGSSYEQYF.

This chain links TRBV7-9 with TRBJ2-7; 7 bases fit TRBD1. This CDR3 region has 13 residues. J lost 1 base, V lost 8 bases, and 5 bases had no gene match. Germline CDR1 SEHNR, CDR2 FQNEAQ (reference sequence). The chain's CDR3 is CASVGGESYEQYF. The DNA of the CDR3 is TGTGCCAGCGTAGGGGGCGAGTCCTACGAGCAGTACTTC.

V and J are TRBV9 and TRBJ2-7; 8 bases align to TRBD1. This CDR3 is built from 14 residues. The V gene's germline CDR1 is SGDLS and CDR2 YYNGEE. After removal of 3 bases from V and 3 bases from J, the junction contained 5 bases not matched to a gene. CDR3 nucleotides: TGTGCCAGCAGCGCCCCCGGACAGGGCTACGAGCAGTACTTC. Translating it yields CASSAPGQGYEQYF.

V is TRBV6-6 and J is TRBJ1-4; weak D call: TRBD1 (6 bases). The V gene lost 5 bases and the J gene lost 6 bases, with 19 bases spanning the gap. Germline V lookup: CDR1 MNHNY, CDR2 SVGAGI (reference sequence). The CDR3 has 16 residues. This CDR3 is CASSPPQGREDEKLFF. CDR3 bases: TGTGCCAGCAGTCCCCCACAGGGCCGGGAGGATGAAAAACTGTTTTTT.

The chain employs TRBV28 and TRBJ1-6; perhaps TRBD1 as D (6 bases). CDR1 and CDR2 (germline): MDHEN, SYDVKM. The CDR3 is made up of 17 amino acids. V was cut by 3 bases and J by 10 bases, with 22 bases left in between. The chain's CDR3 is CASSLRGGGWNRSPLHF. CDR3 nucleotide sequence: TGTGCCAGCAGTTTGAGAGGGGGAGGGTGGAATCGGTCACCCCTCCACTTT.

V usage is TRBV28 and J usage is TRBJ2-4, with no clear D. This CDR3 has 13 residues. In germline, CDR1 is MDHEN, CDR2 SYDVKM. The V end was cut by 2 bases, the J end by 6 bases, with 8 bases between. The CDR3 protein is CASSLAVSNIQYF. The CDR3 nucleotides are TGTGCCAGCAGTTTAGCGGTGTCAAACATTCAGTACTTC.